Each of the 2 T cell receptor beta chains below was sequenced from the same sample in a study of T cell changes during pregnancy in multiple sclerosis. Using immunoSEQ multiplex PCR, the repertoire was profiled, and TCRdb retains in-frame clones only, with some absent. This sample carries roughly 100,000 clones, 80% to 95% of them seen once, and the ten largest clones take roughly 1.5%. The material was peripheral blood, obtained after pregnancy. The receptors derive from a female donor with multiple sclerosis, enrolled in a pregnancy study.

CDR3 loop: CASSATGTHNQPQHF. The CDR3 coding sequence is TGTGCCAGCAGCGCTACAGGGACACACAATCAGCCCCAGCATTTT. This chain links TRBV9 with TRBJ1-5; a weak D match, TRBD1 (6 bases). The CDR3 sequence is 15 residues long. Trimming stripped 3 bases from V and 3 bases from J, with 13 bases between. Germline CDR1 SGDLS, CDR2 YYNGEE.

The CDR3 bases are TGTGCCTGGGACTTTAGCGGGAGGCAGACAGATACGCAGTATTTT. It yields the protein CAWDFSGRQTDTQYF. The chain is built from TRBV30 and TRBJ2-3; 10 nucleotides align to TRBD2. CDR3 length: 15 amino acids. The V gene end was trimmed by 5 bases and the J gene end by 3 bases; junction bases not matched to a gene: 8. Germline V gene sequence: CDR1 GTSNPN, CDR2 SVGIG (reference sequence).